This T cell receptor beta chain was found in a study of CD8+CD57+ T cells in acquired aplastic anemia. Background on the study: Isolated CD4+ and CD8+ cells, once sorted, yielded DNA averaging approximately 3 ug. The average read count for CD4+ cells in healthy donors was some 9.9 million. General study points: Between patients and controls, about 31 CD8+ CDR3 sequences were found in common. Any difference that existed in CD8+ Simpson's diversity between patients and controls was not significant.

TCR beta VDJ and CDR3 profiles were obtained from a genomic DNA template. TCRdb passed the reads through MiXCR, listing each CDR3 protein once. The sample has about 130,000 distinct CDR3 sequences, around two fifths seen once; the top ten hold 7.5% to 9.5%. Trimming shortened V by 5 bases and J by 8 bases, and 12 bases separated the two germline ends. The germline V gene encodes CDR1 LNHDA and CDR2 SQIVND (reference sequence). The CDR3 sequence is 13 residues long. The table lists this clonotype with many counts. Its antigen is as yet unknown. The receptor's source is a human donor in good health, serving as a control. Sequenced material: sorted CD4+, CD8+, or CD8+CD57+ T cells (not recorded which) from PBMCs. The rearrangement joins TRBV19 to TRBJ2-2, with D perhaps matching TRBD2 (6 bases). In nucleotides, the CDR3 is TGTGCCAGTAGTGCGCACGGGGGTGGGGAGCTGTTTTTT. It specifies CASSAHGGGELFF.